These 4 T cell receptor beta chains were sequenced from one sample in a study of T cells in Graves' hyperthyroidism and ophthalmopathy. Amplification targeted TCR beta CDR3 regions from RNA transcripts. Initially, a first-round RT-PCR of the TCR CDR3 employed the HTBI primer set. TCRdb reprocessed the multiplex PCR reads via MiXCR and lists one record per CDR3 protein. This sample has some 560,000 distinct CDR3 sequences, with approximately 14% found just once. Sequencing was performed on blood. These receptors were obtained from a woman aged 25 to 39 with Graves' hyperthyroidism.

This clonotype turned up a few times. This chain's CDR3 is CASSPRTLRQYGYTF. DNA for the CDR3: TGTGCCAGCAGCCCCCGGACCCTACGGCAATATGGCTACACCTTC. The chain recombines TRBV7-9 with TRBJ1-2; D gene ambiguous. V lost 5 bases and J 5 bases, leaving 18 bases between the germline ends. Per germline, CDR1 SEHNR and CDR2 FQNEAQ (reference sequence). The CDR3 loop spans 15 amino acids.

This clonotype was detected once. J is TRBJ2-2 and V is TRBV5-1; possible D gene TRBD2, 5 bases. From germline, CDR1 is SGHRS and CDR2 YFSETQ. With 3 bases removed from V and 7 bases from J, the gap between germline ends came to 19 bases. The CDR3 runs to 16 residues. In DNA, the CDR3 is TGCGCCAGCAGCTCTACCAGCGGCCCGGTTATCGGGGAGCTGTTTTTT. Translating it yields CASSSTSGPVIGELFF.

The table lists this clonotype with many counts. This chain links TRBV3-1 with TRBJ1-1, with TRBD1 as a possible D gene (5 bases). CDR1 is LGHDT, CDR2 YNNKEL, per germline (reference sequence). Trimming took 6 bases from V and 0 from J, leaving 8 bases between them. The CDR3 consists of 13 residues. The CDR3 bases are TGTGCCAGCAGACGACAGTTGAACACTGAAGCTTTCTTT. It translates to CASRRQLNTEAFF. The whole variable domain, filled in from reference TRBV3-1 and TRBJ1-1, reads DTAVSQTPKYLVTQMGNDKSIKCEQNLGHDTMYWYKQDSKKFLKIMFSYNNKELIINETVPNRFSPKSPDKAHLNLHINSLELGDSAVYFCASRRQLNTEAFFGQGTRLTVV.

At least ten counts were recorded for this clonotype. This sequence joins TRBV10-2 and TRBJ2-3, with D tentatively TRBD2 (5 bases). The CDR3 is 17 amino acids. CDR1 and CDR2 from the germline V gene are WSHSY and SAAADI. Trimming removed 2 bases from V and 0 bases from J, with 15 bases in between. The CDR3 reads CASSENLARTSTDTQYF. The CDR3 nucleotides are TGCGCCAGCAGTGAGAACCTAGCACGTACAAGCACAGATACGCAGTATTTT.